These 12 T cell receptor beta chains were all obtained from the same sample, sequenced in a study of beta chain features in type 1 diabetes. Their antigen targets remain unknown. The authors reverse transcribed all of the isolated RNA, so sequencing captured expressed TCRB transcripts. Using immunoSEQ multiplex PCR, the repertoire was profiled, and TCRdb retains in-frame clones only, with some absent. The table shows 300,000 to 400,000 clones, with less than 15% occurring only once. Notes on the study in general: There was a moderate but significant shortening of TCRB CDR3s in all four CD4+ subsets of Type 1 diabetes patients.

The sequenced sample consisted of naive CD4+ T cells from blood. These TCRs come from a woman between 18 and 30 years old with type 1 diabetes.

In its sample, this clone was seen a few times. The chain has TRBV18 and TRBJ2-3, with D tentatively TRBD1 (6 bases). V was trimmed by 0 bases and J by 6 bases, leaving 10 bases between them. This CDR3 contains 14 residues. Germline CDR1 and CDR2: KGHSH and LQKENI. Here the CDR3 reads CASSPPDSRDTQYF. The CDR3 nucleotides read TGTGCCAGCTCACCACCGGACAGCCGGGATACGCAGTATTTT.

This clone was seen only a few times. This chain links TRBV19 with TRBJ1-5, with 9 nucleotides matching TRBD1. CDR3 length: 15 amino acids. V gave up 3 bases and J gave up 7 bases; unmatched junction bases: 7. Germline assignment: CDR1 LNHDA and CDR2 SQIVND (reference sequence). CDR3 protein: CASSIRQGVGQPQHF. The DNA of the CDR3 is TGTGCCAGTAGTATTCGACAGGGGGTAGGCCAGCCCCAGCATTTT.

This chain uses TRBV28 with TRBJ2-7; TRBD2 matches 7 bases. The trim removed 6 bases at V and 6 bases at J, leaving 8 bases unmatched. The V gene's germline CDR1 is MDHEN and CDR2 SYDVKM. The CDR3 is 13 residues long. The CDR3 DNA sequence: TGTGCCAGCAGCCTTCTAGCGGCGTTCGAGCAGTACTTC. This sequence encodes CASSLLAAFEQYF.

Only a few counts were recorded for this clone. For the CDR3, the DNA is TGCGCCAGCAGCTTGAATCGCGACAGGGATGATGAGCAGTTCTTC. It encodes CASSLNRDRDDEQFF. The chain is built from TRBV5-1 and TRBJ2-1, with TRBD1 matching 7 bases. The CDR3 is made up of 15 amino acids. The germline V gene has CDR1 SGHRS and CDR2 YFSETQ. Losses at the gene ends were 1 base for V and 8 bases for J; bases not matched to a gene: 9.

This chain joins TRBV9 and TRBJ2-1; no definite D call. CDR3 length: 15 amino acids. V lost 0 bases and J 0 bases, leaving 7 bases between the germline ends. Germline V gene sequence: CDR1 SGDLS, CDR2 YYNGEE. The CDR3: CASSVAFSSYNEQFF. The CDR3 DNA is TGTGCCAGCAGCGTAGCTTTCAGCTCCTACAATGAGCAGTTCTTC.

The DNA for the CDR3 is TGTGCCAGCAGCTTAGAAGGGGCCCTTACAGATACGCAGTATTTT. Protein: CASSLEGALTDTQYF. The rearrangement joins TRBV7-9 to TRBJ2-3, with D perhaps matching TRBD1 (5 bases). The V gene lost 1 base and the J gene lost 3 bases, with 11 bases spanning the gap. Germline CDR1 reads SEHNR; CDR2 reads FQNEAQ (reference sequence). This CDR3 contains 15 residues.

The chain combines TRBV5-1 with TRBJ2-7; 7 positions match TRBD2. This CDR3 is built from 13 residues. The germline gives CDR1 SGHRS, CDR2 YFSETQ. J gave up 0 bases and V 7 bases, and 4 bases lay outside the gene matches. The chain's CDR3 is CASASGPSYEQYV. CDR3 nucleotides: TGCGCCAGCGCTAGCGGACCCTCCTACGAGCAGTACGTC.

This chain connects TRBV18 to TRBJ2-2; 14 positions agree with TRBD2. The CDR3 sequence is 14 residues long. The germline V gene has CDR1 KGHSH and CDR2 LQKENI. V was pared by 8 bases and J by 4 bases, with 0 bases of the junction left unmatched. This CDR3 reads CASGLAGGTGELFF. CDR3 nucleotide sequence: TGTGCCAGCGGACTAGCGGGGGGCACCGGGGAGCTGTTTTTT.

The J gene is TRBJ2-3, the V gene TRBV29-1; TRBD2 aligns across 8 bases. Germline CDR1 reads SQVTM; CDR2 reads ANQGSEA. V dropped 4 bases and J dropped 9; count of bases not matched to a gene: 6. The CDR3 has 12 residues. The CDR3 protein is CSVVAGGGTQYF. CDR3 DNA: TGCAGCGTTGTTGCGGGAGGAGGGACGCAGTATTTT.

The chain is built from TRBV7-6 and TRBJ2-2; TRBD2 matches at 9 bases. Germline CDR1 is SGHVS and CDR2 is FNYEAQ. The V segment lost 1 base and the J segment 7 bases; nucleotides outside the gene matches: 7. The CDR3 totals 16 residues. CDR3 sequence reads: CASSLDNSGSVGELFF. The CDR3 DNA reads TGTGCCAGCAGCTTAGATAATAGCGGGAGTGTCGGGGAGCTGTTTTTT.

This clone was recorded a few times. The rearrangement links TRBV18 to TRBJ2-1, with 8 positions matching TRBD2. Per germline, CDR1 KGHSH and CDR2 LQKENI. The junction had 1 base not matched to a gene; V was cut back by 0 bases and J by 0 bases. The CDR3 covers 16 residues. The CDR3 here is CASSPPGTSSYNEQFF. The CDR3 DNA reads TGTGCCAGCTCACCACCCGGGACTAGCTCCTACAATGAGCAGTTCTTC.

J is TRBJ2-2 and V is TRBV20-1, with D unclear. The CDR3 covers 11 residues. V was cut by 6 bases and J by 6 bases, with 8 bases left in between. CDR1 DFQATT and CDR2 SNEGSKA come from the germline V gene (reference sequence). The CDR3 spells CSAAGPGELFF. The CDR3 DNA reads TGCAGTGCCGCAGGTCCCGGGGAGCTGTTTTTT.